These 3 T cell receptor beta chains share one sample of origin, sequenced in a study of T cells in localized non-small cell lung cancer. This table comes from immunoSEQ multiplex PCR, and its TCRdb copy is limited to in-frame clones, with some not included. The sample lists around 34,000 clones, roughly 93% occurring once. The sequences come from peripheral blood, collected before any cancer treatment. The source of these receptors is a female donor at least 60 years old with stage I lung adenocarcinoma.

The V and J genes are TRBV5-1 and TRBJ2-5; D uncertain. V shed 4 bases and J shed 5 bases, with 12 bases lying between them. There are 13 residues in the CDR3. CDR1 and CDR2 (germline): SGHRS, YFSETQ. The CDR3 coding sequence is TGCGCCAGCAGCCTCACAAATAGGGAGACCCAGTACTTC. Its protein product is CASSLTNRETQYF.

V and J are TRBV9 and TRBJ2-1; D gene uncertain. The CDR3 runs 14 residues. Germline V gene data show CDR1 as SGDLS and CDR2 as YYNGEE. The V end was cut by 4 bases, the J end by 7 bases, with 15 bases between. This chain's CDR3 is CASSPQIAWNEQFF. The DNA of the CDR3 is TGTGCCAGCAGCCCCCAAATAGCTTGGAATGAGCAGTTCTTC.

The chain's CDR3 is CAISESGLQETQYF. The CDR3 coding sequence is TGTGCCATCAGTGAGTCGGGACTACAAGAGACCCAGTACTTC. The rearrangement joins TRBV10-3 to TRBJ2-5; 7 bases line up with TRBD2. CDR3 length: 14 residues. V lost 0 bases and J lost 2; bases outside the gene matches: 0. Germline V gene lookup returns CDR1 ENHRY and CDR2 SYGVKD.